The next 17 T cell receptor beta chains were all read from a single sample in a study of OX40 agonist ivuxolimab in advanced cancers. Measured with immunoSEQ multiplex PCR; TCRdb has only the in-frame clones, and not every one. Seen here are tens of thousands of clones, under 90% observed once, and the top ten hold about 1.1%. The sample in question was CD4+ or CD8+ T cells sorted from blood, obtained in a trial of the OX40 agonist ivuxolimab. The source is an adult with an advanced solid tumor such as melanoma, head and neck, liver or kidney cancer.

V is TRBV9 and J is TRBJ1-3; perhaps TRBD1 as D (6 bases). Germline CDR1 SGDLS, CDR2 YYNGEE. CDR3 size: 14 residues. V was cut by 2 bases and J by 3 bases, with 9 bases left in between. The CDR3 loop reads CASSVLQGGNTIYF. CDR3 nucleotide sequence: TGTGCCAGCAGCGTTCTACAGGGTGGAAACACCATATATTTT.

V and J are TRBV11-3 and TRBJ2-2; tentatively, D is TRBD1 (5 bases). In germline, CDR1 is SGHNT, CDR2 YENEEA. The CDR3 has 16 residues. Deletions cut 1 base from V and 6 bases from J, with 15 bases between. The CDR3 loop reads CASSLAYGREAGELFF. In DNA form, the CDR3 reads TGTGCCAGCAGCTTAGCATACGGCAGGGAAGCCGGGGAGCTGTTTTTT.

This chain connects TRBV5-1 to TRBJ1-1, with 10 bases that match TRBD1. J gave up 4 bases and V 4 bases, and 7 bases lay outside the gene matches. This CDR3 comprises 15 residues. Germline V gives CDR1 SGHRS, CDR2 YFSETQ. This chain's CDR3 is CASSPRDRGTTEAFF. DNA of the CDR3: TGCGCCAGCAGCCCTCGGGACAGGGGTACCACTGAAGCTTTCTTT. Looking up the rest from reference TRBV5-1 and TRBJ1-1 gives the full variable domain: KAGVTQTPRYLIKTRGQQVTLSCSPISGHRSVSWYQQTPGQGLQFLFEYFSETQRNKGNFPGRFSGRQFSNSRSEMNVSTLELGDSALYLCASSPRDRGTTEAFFGQGTRLTVV.

The chain carries TRBV28 and TRBJ1-1; D is undetermined. There are 13 residues in the CDR3. Trimming cost V 7 bases and J 4 bases, with 13 bases left between them. From germline, CDR1 is MDHEN and CDR2 SYDVKM. This CDR3 is CASTPPGSTEAFF. The DNA for the CDR3 is TGTGCCAGCACCCCCCCGGGGAGCACTGAAGCTTTCTTT.

V usage is TRBV7-9 and J usage is TRBJ2-1; no clear D gene. CDR3 length: 10 residues. Germline V gene lookup returns CDR1 SEHNR and CDR2 FQNEAQ (reference sequence). Trimming shortened V by 6 bases and J by 15 bases, and 12 bases separated the two germline ends. CDR3 nucleotides: TGTGCCAGCAGACCCTGGATACGGTTCTTC. It yields the protein CASRPWIRFF.

This chain uses TRBV19 with TRBJ2-6; 7 bases align to TRBD1. This CDR3 is 15 amino acids long. The germline CDR1 and CDR2 sequences are LNHDA and SQIVND (reference sequence). V gave up 9 bases and J gave up 2 bases; unmatched junction bases: 7. CDR3 nucleotide sequence: TGTGCCAGCCTCAGACAGGGAGCTGGGGCCAACGTCCTGACTTTC. Translation: CASLRQGAGANVLTF.

The chain carries TRBV5-4 and TRBJ2-2, with 13 bases identical to TRBD2. The CDR3 is 17 amino acids. Germline V CDR1 and CDR2: SGHNT, YYREEE (reference sequence). With 4 bases clipped from V and 4 bases from J, the junction kept 7 bases outside the gene matches. The CDR3 is CASSRTSGGAATGELFF. The CDR3 DNA sequence: TGTGCCAGCAGCCGTACTAGCGGGGGGGCCGCCACCGGGGAGCTGTTTTTT.

This clone was observed once. This chain links TRBV9 with TRBJ2-5; 11 bases match TRBD1. Per germline, CDR1 SGDLS and CDR2 YYNGEE. This CDR3 has 16 amino acids. V shed 3 bases, J shed 4 bases, and the junction held 8 bases outside the gene matches. CDR3 nucleotide sequence: TGTGCCAGCAGCGGGACCGGGACAGGGGGTTCAGAGACCCAGTACTTC. The encoded protein is CASSGTGTGGSETQYF.

The chain couples TRBV19 to TRBJ1-6, with D unresolved. The CDR3 covers 13 residues. The ends were cut back, 3 bases at V and 8 bases at J, with 8 bases in the middle. CDR1 and CDR2 from the germline V gene are LNHDA and SQIVND (reference sequence). The CDR3 sequence: CASSIGRDSPLHF. Here the CDR3 DNA reads TGTGCCAGTAGTATCGGTCGGGATTCACCCCTCCACTTT. Drawing the rest from reference TRBV19 and TRBJ1-6, the complete variable domain is DGGITQSPKYLFRKEGQNVTLSCEQNLNHDAMYWYRQDPGQGLRLIYYSQIVNDFQKGDIAEGYSVSREKKESFPLTVTSAQKNPTAFYLCASSIGRDSPLHFGNGTRLTVT.

The chain joins TRBV5-1 to TRBJ1-2; TRBD1 matches 9 bases. The V gene's germline CDR1 is SGHRS and CDR2 YFSETQ. The CDR3 has 18 residues. The ends lost 3 bases at V and 4 bases at J; junction bases unmatched: 16. The CDR3 here is CASSSLGQGLGASYGYTF. CDR3 bases: TGCGCCAGCAGCTCCCTTGGACAGGGGCTTGGTGCGAGCTATGGCTACACCTTC.

This clone was seen just once. CDR3 sequence: CASNLPSSYNSPLHF. The CDR3 DNA is TGTGCCAGCAACCTCCCGAGCTCCTATAATTCACCCCTCCACTTT. V is TRBV28 and J is TRBJ1-6; D gene ambiguous. CDR1 and CDR2 from the germline V gene are MDHEN and SYDVKM. V was shortened by 7 bases and J by 0 bases, with 10 bases between the two germline ends. This CDR3 spans 15 amino acids.

The J gene is TRBJ1-3, the V gene TRBV30; maybe TRBD1 (6 bases). Germline V gene lookup returns CDR1 GTSNPN and CDR2 SVGIG (reference sequence). The CDR3 sequence is 15 residues long. The V gene lost 3 bases and the J gene lost 0 bases, with 12 bases spanning the gap. CDR3 sequence: CAWSGQRNSGNTIYF. CDR3 DNA: TGTGCCTGGAGCGGACAGAGAAACTCTGGAAACACCATATATTTT.

The J gene is TRBJ1-1, the V gene TRBV29-1, with a possible D match to TRBD1 (6 bases). The germline V gene has CDR1 SQVTM and CDR2 ANQGSEA. The CDR3 is 12 amino acids. V lost 6 bases to trimming and J lost 1 base, with 9 bases between them. The CDR3 nucleotides are TGCAGCGTAGGGGGTTGGAACACTGAAGCTTTCTTT. The encoded protein is CSVGGWNTEAFF.

The chain uses TRBV7-2 and TRBJ1-2, with D tentatively TRBD1 (5 bases). The ends were cut back, 2 bases at V and 10 bases at J, with 11 bases in the middle. CDR3 length: 12 amino acids. Germline values: CDR1 SGHTA, CDR2 FQGNSA. The CDR3 bases are TGTGCCAGCAGCTTAAGGGGCGGGAACTACACCTTC. Protein product: CASSLRGGNYTF.

The rearrangement uses TRBV6-1 and TRBJ1-4; D remains unclear. The V gene lost 5 bases and the J gene lost 6 bases, with 10 bases spanning the gap. The germline CDR1 and CDR2 sequences are MNHNS and SASEGT. This CDR3 is 13 amino acids long. CDR3 DNA: TGTGCCAGCAGTTATAGCATATATGAAAAACTGTTTTTT. It encodes CASSYSIYEKLFF.

The V gene is TRBV11-2, the J gene TRBJ2-3, with TRBD2 identical over 7 bases. V shed 5 bases, J shed 3 bases, and the junction held 8 bases outside the gene matches. CDR3 length equals 15 residues. In germline, CDR1 is SGHAT, CDR2 FQNNGV. The CDR3 loop is CASSPGWEGTDTQYF. For the CDR3, the DNA is TGTGCCAGCAGCCCCGGATGGGAGGGGACAGATACGCAGTATTTT.

As regards this clone: Relative to the germline gene, one junction end is altered; a read error may explain this. The V and J genes are TRBV14 and TRBJ2-3; D remains unclear. The germline gives CDR1 SGHDN, CDR2 FVKESK. The CDR3 covers 16 residues. CDR3 region: CASGQASSAWPDTQYF. The DNA of the CDR3 is TGTGCCAGCGGCCAAGCTTCGAGCGCGTGGCCTGATACGCAGTATTTT.